Listed below are T cell receptor beta chains from one sample, sequenced in a study of blood T cells in healthy people across ages. TCRdb called the 5' RACE reads again in MiXCR, with one record for every CDR3 protein. The profile shows over a million distinct CDR3 sequences, approximately 63% of them singletons. The sequenced material came from blood. These TCRs come from a young man in good health. The CDR3 runs from the conserved cysteine through the conserved F or W. The order of the fields is J gene, V gene, D gene, clone size, CDR3 protein, CDR3 DNA. A D gene is named only where the DNA matches it firmly. Rows may omit the clone size; those that give it use once, few, many or a size class.

TRBJ2-1,TRBV27,.,.,CASSLVFLGPTFF,TGTGCCAGCAGTTTAGTATTCCTGGGACCAACGTTCTTC
TRBJ1-2,TRBV7-9,.,.,CASSLESHGYTF,TGTGCCAGCAGCTTAGAGTCCCATGGCTACACCTTC
TRBJ2-2,TRBV7-9,.,.,CASTMTTGSGTGELFF,TGTGCCAGCACTATGACGACCGGGAGCGGGACCGGGGAGCTGTTTTTT
TRBJ2-1,TRBV6-6,.,.,CASEGTHNEQFF,TGTGCCAGCGAGGGGACCCACAATGAGCAGTTCTTC
TRBJ2-7,TRBV7-9,.,.,CASSPRRAGEQYF,TGTGCCAGCAGCCCGAGGAGGGCAGGAGAGCAGTACTTC
TRBJ2-7,TRBV6-1,TRBD1,.,CASGPYGRQGEQYF,TGTGCCAGCGGCCCGTACGGCAGACAGGGCGAGCAGTACTTC
TRBJ2-3,TRBV20-1,TRBD2,.,CSARDPGLTHTDTQYF,TGCAGTGCTAGAGACCCGGGACTAACGCACACAGATACGCAGTATTTT
TRBJ2-3,TRBV20-1,.,.,CSASLGGEGTDTQYF,TGCAGTGCTAGTTTGGGGGGAGAGGGCACAGATACGCAGTATTTT
TRBJ2-2,TRBV28,.,.,CASWGPPNTGELFF,TGTGCCAGCTGGGGACCGCCGAACACCGGGGAGCTGTTTTTT
TRBJ1-4,TRBV4-2,TRBD1,once,CASSQADRPSNKKLFF,TGTGCCAGCAGCCAGGCGGACAGGCCCTCTAATAAAAAACTGTTTTTT
TRBJ2-2,TRBV18,TRBD2,.,CASSPLPGLAGSNTGELFF,TGTGCCAGCTCACCTCTTCCGGGACTAGCGGGGTCGAACACCGGGGAGCTGTTTTTT
TRBJ1-1,TRBV29-1,TRBD1,.,CSVPRGQVGTEAFF,TGCAGCGTTCCCCGGGGACAGGTAGGGACTGAAGCTTTCTTT
TRBJ2-1,TRBV6-2/TRBV6-3,TRBD2,.,CASSPFSRPSRRGGNEQFF,TGTGCCAGCAGCCCTTTTTCTCGACCATCAAGGCGGGGGGGCAATGAGCAGTTCTTC
TRBJ2-7,TRBV7-2,TRBD1,.,CASSADRGAYEQYF,TGTGCCAGCAGCGCGGACAGGGGCGCCTACGAGCAGTACTTC
TRBJ2-2,TRBV7-8,TRBD2,.,CASSLWGAGFNTGELFF,TGTGCCAGCAGCTTATGGGGAGCGGGATTCAACACCGGGGAGCTGTTTTTT
TRBJ2-5,TRBV7-6,.,.,CASSLADKETQYF,TGTGCCAGCAGCTTAGCGGATAAGGAGACCCAGTACTTC
TRBJ1-1,TRBV10-3,.,.,CAISSVGQTEGNTEAFF,TGTGCCATCAGCTCCGTGGGCCAGACAGAGGGAAACACTGAAGCTTTCTTT
TRBJ2-1,TRBV6-2/TRBV6-3,TRBD2,.,CASSLAGGRHEQFF,TGTGCCAGCAGTTTGGCGGGAGGGCGGCATGAGCAGTTCTTC